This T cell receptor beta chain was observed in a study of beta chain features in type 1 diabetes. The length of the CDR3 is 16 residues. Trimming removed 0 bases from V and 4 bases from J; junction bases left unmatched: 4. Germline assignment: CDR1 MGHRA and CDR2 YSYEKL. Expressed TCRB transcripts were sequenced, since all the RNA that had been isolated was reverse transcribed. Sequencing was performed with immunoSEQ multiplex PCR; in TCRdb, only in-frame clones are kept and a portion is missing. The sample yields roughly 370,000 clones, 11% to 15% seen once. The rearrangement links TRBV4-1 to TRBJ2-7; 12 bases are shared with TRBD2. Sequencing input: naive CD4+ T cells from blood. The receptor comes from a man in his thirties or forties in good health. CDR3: CASSQEKLAGGYEQYF. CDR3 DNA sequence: TGCGCCAGCAGCCAAGAAAAACTAGCGGGGGGATACGAGCAGTACTTC.